The 17 T cell receptor beta chains below come from one sample, sequenced in a study of blood T cell repertoires in COVID-19. This table comes from immunoSEQ multiplex PCR, and its TCRdb copy is limited to in-frame clones, with some not included. The sample contains fewer than 250,000 clones, around 90% of which appear only once. The material sequenced was PBMCs or T cells enriched from blood (not recorded which). All receptors come from a woman under 30 who had recovered from COVID-19.

This chain joins TRBV4-1 and TRBJ2-1; a possible D gene is TRBD2 (7 bases). CDR1 and CDR2 from the germline V gene are MGHRA and YSYEKL. V was trimmed by 0 bases and J by 6 bases, leaving 18 bases between them. The CDR3 has 17 amino acids. The CDR3 spells CASSQDYLAGAINEQFF. DNA for the CDR3: TGCGCCAGCAGCCAAGATTATCTGGCGGGGGCCATCAATGAGCAGTTCTTC.

This clone was seen a few times. The J gene is TRBJ1-1, the V gene TRBV6-5, with D perhaps TRBD1 (6 bases). Trimming left V 4 bases short and J 2 bases short, with 14 bases between. CDR3 length: 15 amino acids. Looked up from germline, CDR1 is MNHEY and CDR2 is SVGAGI. The CDR3 sequence is CASSSPGRGNTEAFF. CDR3 nucleotide sequence: TGTGCCAGCAGTTCCCCCGGCAGGGGAAACACTGAAGCTTTCTTT.

This chain connects TRBV4-2 to TRBJ1-1; D is unresolved. V was cut by 1 base and J by 4 bases, with 13 bases left in between. This CDR3 comprises 15 residues. Germline-derived CDR1 and CDR2 are LGHNA and YNFKEQ. The CDR3 region has the DNA TGTGCCAGCAGCCAAGCATCTGGGCAACCCACTGAAGCTTTCTTT. Translating gives CASSQASGQPTEAFF.

This clone was seen once. The V gene is TRBV7-9, the J gene TRBJ1-1; 9 bases align to TRBD1. The CDR3 spans 16 residues. Germline lookup yields CDR1 SEHNR and CDR2 FQNEAQ (reference sequence). With V trimmed by 5 bases and J by 0 bases, 7 bases remained unmatched. CDR3 sequence (DNA): TGTGCCAGCAGCCCGCCGGGACAGGGATTGAACACTGAAGCTTTCTTT. Amino acids: CASSPPGQGLNTEAFF.

This chain connects TRBV11-3 to TRBJ2-1; 7 bases match TRBD2. The CDR3 is 13 residues long. The ends lost 5 bases at V and 2 bases at J; junction bases unmatched: 0. Germline V gene sequence: CDR1 SGHNT, CDR2 YENEEA. The CDR3 here is CASSGGAYNEQFF. For the CDR3, the DNA is TGTGCCAGCAGCGGGGGGGCCTACAATGAGCAGTTCTTC.

The genes are TRBV7-9 and TRBJ1-1, with 7 nucleotides matching TRBD1. CDR3 length equals 14 residues. The V segment lost 2 bases and the J segment 0 bases; nucleotides outside the gene matches: 0. Per the germline V gene, CDR1 is SEHNR and CDR2 is FQNEAQ (reference sequence). The CDR3 nucleotides are TGTGCCAGCAGCTTACAGGGGGTGAACACTGAAGCTTTCTTT. Protein: CASSLQGVNTEAFF.

This rearrangement joins TRBV18 to TRBJ2-7; D is ambiguous. V was clipped by 0 bases and J by 7 bases, with 10 bases between them. This CDR3 comprises 13 residues. Germline-derived CDR1 and CDR2 are KGHSH and LQKENI. CDR3 DNA sequence: TGTGCCAGCTCACCACCCTCCACTTTAGAGCAGTACTTC. This sequence encodes CASSPPSTLEQYF.

The chain couples TRBV11-3 to TRBJ2-1; 8 bases map to TRBD2. The CDR3 runs 16 residues. CDR1 is SGHNT, CDR2 YENEEA, per germline. Unmatched junction bases numbered 8, after V lost 5 bases and J lost 2 bases. The CDR3 DNA follows: TGTGCCAGCAGCAGACATAGCGGGACCCCCTACAATGAGCAGTTCTTC. Amino acid sequence: CASSRHSGTPYNEQFF.

The chain joins TRBV6-6 to TRBJ2-2; TRBD1 might be the D (5 bases). This CDR3 region has 15 residues. Germline assignment: CDR1 MNHNY and CDR2 SVGAGI (reference sequence). Trimming pared 2 bases from V and 1 base from J, leaving 8 bases between. The CDR3 DNA reads TGTGCCAGCAGTTACACCGGACAGAACACCGGGGAGCTGTTTTTT. It encodes CASSYTGQNTGELFF.

The chain links TRBV5-6 to TRBJ2-7, with 11 nucleotides matching TRBD2. This CDR3 region has 15 residues. J was trimmed by 5 bases and V by 4 bases; bases with no gene match: 8. Germline V gene sequence: CDR1 SGHDT, CDR2 YYEEEE. The CDR3 reads CASSRHSGGVDEQYF. The CDR3 region has the DNA TGTGCCAGCAGCCGCCATAGCGGGGGGGTCGACGAGCAGTACTTC.

The rearrangement links TRBV5-1 to TRBJ2-3, with TRBD2 matching over 8 bases. The CDR3 has 16 residues. After removal of 6 bases from V and 1 base from J, the junction contained 10 bases not matched to a gene. Germline CDR1 and CDR2: SGHRS and YFSETQ. CDR3 bases: TGCGCCAGCACCTTCAGCGGGGGCCAACGCACAGATACGCAGTATTTT. Amino acids: CASTFSGGQRTDTQYF.

The V and J genes are TRBV5-4 and TRBJ1-6; TRBD1 aligns across 7 bases. The CDR3 is 14 amino acids. Germline CDR1 is SGHNT and CDR2 is YYREEE (reference sequence). Trimming removed 6 bases from V and 4 bases from J; junction bases left unmatched: 4. DNA of the CDR3: TGTGCCAGCACGCGGGACAGTTATAATTCACCCCTCCACTTT. Translated, it gives CASTRDSYNSPLHF. The whole variable domain, remainder taken from reference TRBV5-4 and TRBJ1-6, is ETGVTQSPTHLIKTRGQQVTLRCSSQSGHNTVSWYQQALGQGPQFIFQYYREEENGRGNFPPRFSGLQFPNYSSELNVNALELDDSALYLCASTRDSYNSPLHFGNGTRLTVT.

The chain has TRBV2 and TRBJ2-1; 14 nucleotides align to TRBD2. Per the germline V gene, CDR1 is SNHLY and CDR2 is FYNNEI. The CDR3 contains 18 residues. With V trimmed by 7 bases and J by 8 bases, 16 bases remained unmatched. The CDR3 nucleotides read TGTGCCAGCACCGGTTCGACACCGGGACTAGCGGGGGACGATGAGCAGTTCTTC. Its protein product is CASTGSTPGLAGDDEQFF.

The CDR3 nucleotides read TGTGCCAGCAGCCAAGATAAGCCGGGTTACGAGGATCAGCCCCAGCATTTT. Its protein is CASSQDKPGYEDQPQHF. V and J are TRBV3-1 (or the pseudogene TRBV3-2) and TRBJ1-5; D remains unclear. Trimming shortened V by 0 bases and J by 5 bases, and 17 bases separated the two germline ends. CDR3 length equals 17 residues. CDR1 and CDR2 (germline): LGHDT, YNNKEL (reference sequence).

This chain uses TRBV13 with TRBJ2-7, with 7 positions matching TRBD1. Germline V lookup: CDR1 PRHDT, CDR2 FYEKMQ (reference sequence). This CDR3 has 13 amino acids. Unmatched junction bases numbered 3, after V lost 5 bases and J lost 2 bases. CDR3 in amino acids: CASSPGTAYEQYF. The CDR3 nucleotides are TGTGCCAGCAGCCCAGGGACAGCCTACGAGCAGTACTTC.

The rearrangement uses TRBV28 and TRBJ2-5; 11 bases match TRBD2. CDR1 and CDR2 (germline): MDHEN, SYDVKM. The CDR3 runs to 16 residues. V shed 3 bases and J 2 bases; nucleotides not matched to a gene: 5. CDR3 DNA sequence: TGTGCCAGCAGTTTCAGGGGACTAGCGGAACAAGAGACCCAGTACTTC. Protein product: CASSFRGLAEQETQYF.

The chain combines TRBV5-1 with TRBJ2-1, with a possible D match to TRBD2 (6 bases). CDR1 is SGHRS and CDR2 is YFSETQ in the germline V gene. The CDR3 consists of 15 residues. The V end was cut by 4 bases, the J end by 8 bases, with 19 bases between. The CDR3 coding sequence is TGCGCCAGCAGCGCGATGTTGGTATCGGGAGATGAGCAGTTCTTC. The encoded protein is CASSAMLVSGDEQFF. The full variable domain, with the rest looked up from reference TRBV5-1 and TRBJ2-1, is KAGVTQTPRYLIKTRGQQVTLSCSPISGHRSVSWYQQTPGQGLQFLFEYFSETQRNKGNFPGRFSGRQFSNSRSEMNVSTLELGDSALYLCASSAMLVSGDEQFFGPGTRLTVL.